This T cell receptor beta chain was recovered during a study of cytomegalovirus exposure and HLA in healthy donors. Study-level information: Earlier, approximately 180 million T cells were analyzed, and some 120 million unique TCR beta sequences were found among them.

PCR was performed using 60 Vbeta and 13 Jbeta primers. Clones were sequenced by immunoSEQ multiplex PCR, and TCRdb holds only the in-frame ones, with some missing. The sample includes 100,000 to 150,000 clones, over 70% seen only once; the top ten take about 1.7%. To note about this clone: Its specificity is unknown.

Germline CDR1 reads SGHAT; CDR2 reads FQNNGV. The J segment lost 1 base and the V segment lost 5 bases, leaving 10 bases of the junction unmatched. This CDR3 comprises 16 residues. Study findings and constraints: Among immune exposure information, only CMV serostatus was available. The listing of roughly 160 TCR beta chains classed them as cytomegalovirus-associated. Sequencing depth roughly uniform across donors was assumed in presence/absence analyses.

The sample comprised PBMCs. The origin of this receptor is a woman between 40 and 50 years old in good health and CMV-seronegative. The chain employs TRBV11-2 and TRBJ1-1; 7 bases map to TRBD1. The CDR3, as DNA: TGTGCCAGCAGCCCAACTCCGGGACAGCCGAACACTGAAGCTTTCTTT. It encodes CASSPTPGQPNTEAFF.